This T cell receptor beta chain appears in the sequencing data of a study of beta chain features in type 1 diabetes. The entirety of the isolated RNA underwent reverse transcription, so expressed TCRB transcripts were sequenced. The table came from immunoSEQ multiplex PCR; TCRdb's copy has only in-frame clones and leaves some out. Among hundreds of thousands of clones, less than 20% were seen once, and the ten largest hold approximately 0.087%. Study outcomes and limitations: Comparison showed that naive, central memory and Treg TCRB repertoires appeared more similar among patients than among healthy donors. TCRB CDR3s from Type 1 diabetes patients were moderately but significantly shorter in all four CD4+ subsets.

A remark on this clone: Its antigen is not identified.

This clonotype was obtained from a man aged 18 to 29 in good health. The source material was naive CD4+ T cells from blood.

In DNA, the CDR3 is TGTGCCAGCAGCTTGGGACAGAAGAGCTCCTACGAGCAGTACTTC. It encodes CASSLGQKSSYEQYF. The V call is TRBV5-4, the J call TRBJ2-7; TRBD1 might be the D (5 bases). Between the trimmed V and J ends, which lost 0 bases and 0 bases, there was a span of 10 bases. This CDR3 comprises 15 residues. From germline, CDR1 is SGHNT and CDR2 YYREEE (reference sequence).